What follows describes a single TCR beta chain. What it binds is not known. An end of the junction does not agree with germline; a read error may underlie this. Germline V gene lookup returns CDR1 ENHRY and CDR2 SYGVKD. The CDR3 consists of 14 residues. Three rounds of nested PCR, following a modified ARM-PCR protocol, produced the TCRbeta library. Each CDR3 protein is one row after TCRdb ran MiXCR on the multiplex PCR reads. The table lists more than 85,000 distinct CDR3 sequences, around two thirds of them singletons. No cell sorting was done before RNA was extracted from the tissue. This record belongs to a study of tumor and adjacent non-tumor tissue in lung cancer. Study conclusions and caveats: TCR diversity was significantly greater in tumor than normal lung tissue.

The V gene is TRBV10-3, the J gene TRBJ2-7, with D possibly called TRBD1 or TRBD2 (5 bases each). Specimen: lung tumor tissue. This sequence was found in a man between 65 and 85 years old with non-small cell lung cancer. DNA for the CDR3: TGTGCCATCATTACGGGACCCTACTCCTCCGAGCACTACTTC. This gives the protein CAIITGPYSSEHYF.